These 28 T cell receptor beta chains were all obtained from the same sample, sequenced in a study of neoadjuvant anti-PD-1 for oral cavity cancer. Sequencing was performed with immunoSEQ multiplex PCR; in TCRdb, only in-frame clones are kept and a portion is missing. The sample yields about 24,000 clones, 26% seen once. Stated time point: after neoadjuvant nivolumab, at surgical resection. Sequencing used tumor tissue, obtained after nivolumab (anti-PD-1) treatment. These receptors were obtained from a person between 35 and 79 years old with oral cavity squamous cell carcinoma.

Only a few counts were recorded for this clone. J is TRBJ2-2 and V is TRBV19; D unresolved. The CDR3 covers 13 residues. The V end lost 2 bases, the J end lost 6 bases, and 7 bases lay between the germline ends. The V gene's germline CDR1 is LNHDA and CDR2 SQIVND (reference sequence). CDR3 loop: CASSIRASGELFF. As DNA, the CDR3 is TGTGCCAGTAGTATACGGGCTTCCGGGGAGCTGTTTTTT.

This clone appeared a few times. V is TRBV27 and J is TRBJ2-2, with a weak D call TRBD2 (6 bases). CDR1 is MNHEY, CDR2 SMNVEV, per germline (reference sequence). The V gene lost 6 bases and the J gene lost 5 bases, with 13 bases spanning the gap. The CDR3 covers 14 residues. The CDR3 nucleotides read TGTGCCAGCAGAACAGGAGGGTGGACCGGGGAGCTGTTTTTT. The encoded protein is CASRTGGWTGELFF.

The CDR3 DNA reads as TGTGCCAGCAGCGGTACGACAGGGGACGCTTTCTTT. Protein product: CASSGTTGDAFF. The chain combines TRBV9 with TRBJ1-1, with TRBD1 matching 8 bases. The germline CDR1 and CDR2 sequences are SGDLS and YYNGEE. CDR3 size: 12 residues. The trim removed 3 bases at V and 11 bases at J, leaving 6 bases unmatched.

The chain combines TRBV11-2 with TRBJ2-2; perhaps TRBD1 as D (5 bases). Germline-derived CDR1 and CDR2 are SGHAT and FQNNGV. V shed 1 base and J shed 2 bases, with 11 bases lying between them. The CDR3 extends over 16 amino acids. The CDR3 region is CASSLAGYGNTGELFF. The CDR3 DNA is TGTGCCAGCAGCTTAGCAGGGTACGGAAACACCGGGGAGCTGTTTTTT.

V usage is TRBV6-5 and J usage is TRBJ2-1, with unresolved D. Germline assignment: CDR1 MNHEY and CDR2 SVGAGI. V lost 7 bases to trimming and J lost 3 bases, with 16 bases between them. The CDR3 runs to 15 residues. The CDR3 here is CASILTSDGYNEQFF. Written as DNA, the CDR3 is TGTGCCAGCATCCTAACATCGGACGGCTACAATGAGCAGTTCTTC.

This clone was counted between two and nine times. V gene TRBV7-8 combines with J gene TRBJ1-1; no firm D call. In germline, CDR1 is SGHVS, CDR2 FQNEAQ. The CDR3 is 13 amino acids. V was pared by 5 bases and J by 2 bases, with 9 bases between. The CDR3 nucleotides read TGTGCCAGCAGCGCAGGCCTTAACACTGAAGCTTTCTTT. Translation gives CASSAGLNTEAFF.

The gene calls are TRBV19 and TRBJ2-1; D remains ambiguous. Germline V gene lookup returns CDR1 LNHDA and CDR2 SQIVND (reference sequence). The V end was cut by 6 bases, the J end by 3 bases, with 9 bases between. The CDR3 sequence is 13 residues long. CDR3 protein: CASSPRIYNEQFF. CDR3 DNA: TGTGCCAGTAGCCCACGGATCTACAATGAGCAGTTCTTC.

The chain employs TRBV9 and TRBJ2-5; the D gene is possibly TRBD1 (6 bases). CDR1 and CDR2 from the germline V gene are SGDLS and YYNGEE. Trimming left V 0 bases short and J 5 bases short, with 11 bases between. The CDR3 consists of 14 residues. Here the CDR3 reads CASSVASRGETQYF. CDR3 nucleotide sequence: TGTGCCAGCAGCGTAGCAAGTAGGGGGGAGACCCAGTACTTC.

This clone was seen a few times. V gene TRBV5-1 combines with J gene TRBJ2-7; D uncertain. Germline V gene lookup returns CDR1 SGHRS and CDR2 YFSETQ. The V end was cut by 0 bases, the J end by 6 bases, with 13 bases between. CDR3 length: 14 residues. The DNA for the CDR3 is TGCGCCAGCAGCTTGGCTAGTACGGGCCGCGAGCAGTACTTC. It codes for CASSLASTGREQYF.

Only a few counts were recorded for this clone. V usage is TRBV18 and J usage is TRBJ1-2, with a tentative D call TRBD1 (6 bases). This CDR3 has 13 amino acids. Germline V gene sequence: CDR1 KGHSH, CDR2 LQKENI. Trimming cost V 4 bases and J 8 bases, with 14 bases left between them. Here the CDR3 DNA reads TGTGCCAGCTCACAACCGGGGGCTAGCGGCTACACCTTC. It yields the protein CASSQPGASGYTF.

The V call is TRBV5-6, the J call TRBJ2-7; 9 bases line up with TRBD1. V was clipped by 3 bases and J by 6 bases; unmatched bases: 16. The CDR3 is 17 amino acids. Germline-derived CDR1 and CDR2 are SGHDT and YYEEEE. The CDR3, as DNA: TGTGCCAGCAGCTCGCCTAGGGACAGGGCTCCCCTGGGCGAGCAGTACTTC. Translated, it gives CASSSPRDRAPLGEQYF.

This clone was detected a few times. The chain is built from TRBV6-1 and TRBJ2-5; no definite D call. The CDR3 covers 11 residues. Germline V gene lookup returns CDR1 MNHNS and CDR2 SASEGT. Deletions cut 8 bases from V and 5 bases from J, with 9 bases between. The DNA of the CDR3 is TGTGCCAGCTTATCCTGGGAGACCCAGTACTTC. It specifies CASLSWETQYF.

The chain recombines TRBV7-9 with TRBJ1-2; D ambiguous. V was pared by 2 bases and J by 8 bases, with 15 bases between. Germline loops: CDR1 SEHNR, CDR2 FQNEAQ (reference sequence). The CDR3 has 14 amino acids. For the CDR3, the DNA is TGTGCCAGCAGCTTACCGTCGAGGTCCTGGGGCTACACCTTC. Translated, it gives CASSLPSRSWGYTF.

CDR3 residues: CASKPQGMNTEAFF. CDR3 DNA: TGTGCCAGCAAACCACAGGGAATGAACACTGAAGCTTTCTTT. The gene calls are TRBV7-8 and TRBJ1-1; weak D call: TRBD1 (6 bases). The V end was cut by 7 bases, the J end by 0 bases, with 12 bases between. This CDR3 region has 14 residues. Germline lookup yields CDR1 SGHVS and CDR2 FQNEAQ.

The gene calls are TRBV27 and TRBJ2-1, with unresolved D. V lost 5 bases and J 10 bases, leaving 18 bases between the germline ends. The CDR3 contains 14 residues. Germline assignment: CDR1 MNHEY and CDR2 SMNVEV (reference sequence). The CDR3 sequence is CASSLLTGRGEQFF. CDR3 nucleotides: TGTGCCAGCAGTCTACTCACGGGCCGAGGAGAGCAGTTCTTC.

The chain combines TRBV11-2 with TRBJ2-3; 8 bases are shared with TRBD2. Germline V gene sequence: CDR1 SGHAT, CDR2 FQNNGV. J lost 1 base, V lost 1 base, and 7 bases had no gene match. This CDR3 region has 17 residues. CDR3 sequence reads: CASSLAGAGVGTDTQYF. DNA of the CDR3: TGTGCCAGCAGCTTAGCAGGAGCGGGAGTCGGCACAGATACGCAGTATTTT.

The chain joins TRBV4-1 to TRBJ1-1; TRBD1 is a possible D gene (5 bases). The CDR3 sequence is 18 residues long. Per germline, CDR1 MGHRA and CDR2 YSYEKL. V was clipped by 4 bases and J by 1 base, with 22 bases between them. CDR3 amino acids: CASSPQVGGYERNTEAFF. The CDR3 DNA sequence: TGCGCCAGCAGCCCACAGGTCGGGGGGTATGAGAGGAACACTGAAGCTTTCTTT.

This clone was counted between two and nine times. The CDR3 sequence: CASSPGLGSGNTIYF. CDR3 DNA sequence: TGCGCCAGCAGCCCGGGGTTGGGATCTGGAAACACCATATATTTT. This chain uses TRBV5-1 with TRBJ1-3; D remains ambiguous. Germline CDR1 is SGHRS and CDR2 is YFSETQ. Trimming took 4 bases from V and 1 from J, leaving 12 bases between them. There are 15 residues in the CDR3.

J is TRBJ2-7 and V is TRBV19; 7 bases match TRBD2. The CDR3 loop spans 14 amino acids. Germline V gene data show CDR1 as LNHDA and CDR2 as SQIVND (reference sequence). V trimming: 7 bases; J trimming: 5 bases; junction bases outside the gene matches: 11. CDR3 sequence reads: CASTPRGSLDEQYF. In DNA form, the CDR3 reads TGTGCCAGTACCCCGCGCGGGAGTCTAGACGAGCAGTACTTC. The full variable domain, rest sourced from reference TRBV19 and TRBJ2-7, is DGGITQSPKYLFRKEGQNVTLSCEQNLNHDAMYWYRQDPGQGLRLIYYSQIVNDFQKGDIAEGYSVSREKKESFPLTVTSAQKNPTAFYLCASTPRGSLDEQYFGPGTRLTVT.

This chain links TRBV19 with TRBJ1-5, with D unresolved. V lost 4 bases, J lost 0 bases, and 10 bases lay in between. This CDR3 comprises 15 residues. Germline lookup yields CDR1 LNHDA and CDR2 SQIVND (reference sequence). Here the CDR3 DNA reads TGTGCCAGTAGTACCGAAGGGTATAGCAATCAGCCCCAGCATTTT. Amino acid sequence: CASSTEGYSNQPQHF. The variable domain in full, completed from reference TRBV19 and TRBJ1-5, reads DGGITQSPKYLFRKEGQNVTLSCEQNLNHDAMYWYRQDPGQGLRLIYYSQIVNDFQKGDIAEGYSVSREKKESFPLTVTSAQKNPTAFYLCASSTEGYSNQPQHFGDGTRLSIL.

The V and J genes are TRBV7-9 and TRBJ2-7, with D uncertain. The V end lost 3 bases, the J end lost 6 bases, and 15 bases lay between the germline ends. CDR1 is SEHNR and CDR2 is FQNEAQ in the germline V gene (reference sequence). The CDR3 has 14 amino acids. CDR3 DNA sequence: TGTGCCAGCAGCTTCGCAACCCATGGTGGCGAGCAGTACTTC. This encodes CASSFATHGGEQYF.

The genes are TRBV27 and TRBJ2-3, with D possibly TRBD2 on 5 matching bases. Germline-derived CDR1 and CDR2 are MNHEY and SMNVEV (reference sequence). The V end was cut by 1 base, the J end by 6 bases, with 17 bases between. The CDR3 is made up of 16 amino acids. The CDR3 DNA follows: TGTGCCAGCAGTTTATTTAGGGAGACGGGCCCGGATACGCAGTATTTT. It encodes CASSLFRETGPDTQYF.

To note about this clone: It may be a read error: a sequence one base away is much more abundant. The chain employs TRBV7-8 and TRBJ2-6; D is undetermined. Germline loops: CDR1 SGHVS, CDR2 FQNEAQ. The CDR3 covers 15 residues. Between the trimmed V and J ends, which lost 2 bases and 0 bases, there was a span of 5 bases. The CDR3 DNA sequence: TGTGCCAGCAGCTTACCAAGCTCTGGGGCCAACGTCCTGACTTTC. Protein product: CASSLPSSGANVLTF.

This clone came up a few times. This chain uses TRBV7-9 with TRBJ2-5; tentative D call: TRBD1 (5 bases). Germline CDR1 SEHNR, CDR2 FQNEAQ (reference sequence). CDR3 size: 16 residues. V shed 5 bases and J shed 5 bases, with 21 bases lying between them. The CDR3 loop reads CASSELLWGASETQYF. The CDR3 DNA is TGTGCCAGCAGCGAGCTTCTATGGGGCGCTTCGGAGACCCAGTACTTC.

This clone showed up just once. The chain is built from TRBV13 and TRBJ2-3; tentative D call: TRBD1 (5 bases). This CDR3 spans 15 amino acids. Germline CDR1 reads PRHDT; CDR2 reads FYEKMQ (reference sequence). V was shortened by 0 bases and J by 2 bases, with 9 bases between the two germline ends. The CDR3 here is CASSLGQGYTDTQYF. The DNA for the CDR3 is TGTGCCAGCAGCTTAGGGCAGGGATACACAGATACGCAGTATTTT. The full variable domain, in which reference TRBV13 and TRBJ2-3 provide the parts outside the CDR3, is AAGVIQSPRHLIKEKRETATLKCYPIPRHDTVYWYQQGPGQDPQFLISFYEKMQSDKGSIPDRFSAQQFSDYHSELNMSSLELGDSALYFCASSLGQGYTDTQYFGPGTRLTVL.

The chain is built from TRBV27 and TRBJ2-7; 10 bases map to TRBD2. Germline V gives CDR1 MNHEY, CDR2 SMNVEV (reference sequence). V shed 5 bases, J shed 2 bases, and the junction held 3 bases outside the gene matches. CDR3 length equals 14 residues. CDR3 protein: CASSQREGPYEQYF. CDR3 DNA: TGTGCCAGCAGTCAGCGGGAGGGCCCCTACGAGCAGTACTTC.

This clone has more than one count but fewer than ten. The chain uses TRBV6-1 and TRBJ2-5; D is possibly TRBD2 (6 bases). CDR3 length: 15 amino acids. Germline lookup yields CDR1 MNHNS and CDR2 SASEGT. The ends were cut back, 10 bases at V and 2 bases at J, with 20 bases in the middle. CDR3 sequence (DNA): TGTGCCACCGGGCCCGGGGTGGGAGGACAAGAGACCCAGTACTTC. Its protein is CATGPGVGGQETQYF.

This clone was recorded many times. The V gene is TRBV5-1, the J gene TRBJ1-1; D remains ambiguous. From germline, CDR1 is SGHRS and CDR2 YFSETQ. V was trimmed by 4 bases and J by 2 bases, leaving 6 bases between them. This CDR3 is built from 12 residues. The CDR3 here is CASSNLNTEAFF. The CDR3 coding sequence is TGCGCCAGCAGCAACTTAAACACTGAAGCTTTCTTT. The full variable domain, its missing parts supplied by reference TRBV5-1 and TRBJ1-1, is KAGVTQTPRYLIKTRGQQVTLSCSPISGHRSVSWYQQTPGQGLQFLFEYFSETQRNKGNFPGRFSGRQFSNSRSEMNVSTLELGDSALYLCASSNLNTEAFFGQGTRLTVV.